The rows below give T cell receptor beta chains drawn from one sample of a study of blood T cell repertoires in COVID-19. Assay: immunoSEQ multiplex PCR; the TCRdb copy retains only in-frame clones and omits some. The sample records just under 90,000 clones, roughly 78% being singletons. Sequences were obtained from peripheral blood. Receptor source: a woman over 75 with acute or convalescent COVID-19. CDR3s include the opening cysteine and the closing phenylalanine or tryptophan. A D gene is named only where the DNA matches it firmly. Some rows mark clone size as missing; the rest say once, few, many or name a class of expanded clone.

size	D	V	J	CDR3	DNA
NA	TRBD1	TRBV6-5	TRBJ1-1	CASTLTGRDTEAFF	TGTGCCAGCACCCTGACAGGGCGAGACACTGAAGCTTTCTTT
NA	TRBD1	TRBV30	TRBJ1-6	CAWSLTGDSPLHF	TGTGCCTGGAGTCTTACAGGGGATTCACCCCTCCACTTT
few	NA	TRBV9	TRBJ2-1	CASSVEDTPWAQFF	TGTGCCAGCAGCGTAGAAGACACCCCCTGGGCGCAGTTCTTC
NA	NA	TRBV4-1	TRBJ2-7	CASSQVPGRGSYEQYF	TGCGCCAGCAGCCAAGTCCCGGGCAGGGGTTCCTACGAGCAGTACTTC
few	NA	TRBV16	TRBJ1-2	CASSQERNYGYTF	TGTGCCAGCAGCCAAGAACGGAACTATGGCTACACCTTC
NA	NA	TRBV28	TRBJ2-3	CASSSRGGTDTQYF	TGTGCCAGCAGTTCGAGGGGGGGGACAGATACGCAGTATTTT
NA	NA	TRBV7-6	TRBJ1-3	CASSPNTGNSGNTIYF	TGTGCCAGCAGCCCAAATACAGGGAACTCTGGAAACACCATATATTTT
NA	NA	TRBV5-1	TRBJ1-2	CASSLLGQVYGYTF	TGCGCCAGCAGCTTGTTGGGGCAGGTCTATGGCTACACCTTC
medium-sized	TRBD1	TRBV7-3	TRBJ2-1	CASGTGSSYNEQFF	TGTGCCAGCGGGACAGGTAGCTCCTACAATGAGCAGTTCTTC
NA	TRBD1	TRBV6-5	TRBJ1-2	CASRPGTGHGYTF	TGTGCCAGCAGGCCAGGGACAGGGCATGGCTACACCTTC
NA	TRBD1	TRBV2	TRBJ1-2	CASIPGTGFGYTF	TGTGCCAGCATACCCGGGACAGGGTTTGGCTACACCTTC
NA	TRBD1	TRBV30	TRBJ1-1	CAWSPRDRVTEAFF	TGTGCCTGGAGTCCCCGGGACAGGGTCACTGAAGCTTTCTTT
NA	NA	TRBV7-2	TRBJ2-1	CASSASGPSYNEQFF	TGTGCCAGCAGCGCAAGCGGACCCTCCTACAATGAGCAGTTCTTC
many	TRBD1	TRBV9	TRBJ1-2	CASSVGRAGGGGYTF	TGTGCCAGCAGCGTAGGAAGGGCAGGGGGAGGTGGCTACACCTTC
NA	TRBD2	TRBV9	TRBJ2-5	CASTPSRGGLETQYF	TGTGCCAGCACCCCTTCCCGGGGGGGGCTCGAGACCCAGTACTTC
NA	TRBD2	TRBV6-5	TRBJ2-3	CASNLAGGSTDTQYF	TGTGCCAGCAACTTAGCGGGGGGGAGCACAGATACGCAGTATTTT
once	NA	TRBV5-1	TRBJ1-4	CASSLVDTTTNEKLFF	TGCGCCAGCAGCTTGGTGGACACTACAACTAATGAAAAACTGTTTTTT
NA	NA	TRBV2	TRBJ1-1	CASSPNRDSEAFF	TGTGCCAGCAGCCCCAACAGGGATAGTGAAGCTTTCTTT
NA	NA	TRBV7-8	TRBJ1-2	CASSLEGTGDYGYTF	TGTGCCAGCAGCTTGGAGGGCACGGGAGACTATGGCTACACCTTC
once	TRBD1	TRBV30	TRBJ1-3	CAWGTGTGNTIYF	TGTGCCTGGGGGACAGGGACTGGAAACACCATATATTTT
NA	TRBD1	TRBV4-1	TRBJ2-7	CASSPTPGQGHEQYF	TGCGCCAGCAGCCCTACTCCGGGACAGGGACACGAGCAGTACTTC
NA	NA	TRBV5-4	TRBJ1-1	CASSSSWGVNTEAFF	TGTGCCAGCAGCTCCAGTTGGGGGGTGAACACTGAAGCTTTCTTT
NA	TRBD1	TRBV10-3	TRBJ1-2	CAISAPGQGDYGYTF	TGTGCCATCAGTGCACCGGGACAGGGGGACTATGGCTACACCTTC
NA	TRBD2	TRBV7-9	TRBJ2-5	CASSLGGLAGLETQYF	TGTGCCAGCAGCTTAGGAGGTCTAGCGGGTTTGGAGACCCAGTACTTC
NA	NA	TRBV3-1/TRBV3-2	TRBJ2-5	CASSQRGQETQYF	TGTGCCAGCAGCCAACGGGGGCAAGAGACCCAGTACTTC
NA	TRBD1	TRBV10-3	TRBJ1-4	CAISGDRAGEKLFF	TGTGCCATCAGTGGGGACAGGGCGGGCGAAAAACTGTTTTTT
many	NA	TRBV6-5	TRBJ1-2	CASSSPEVYGYTF	TGTGCCAGCAGTTCTCCAGAAGTCTATGGCTACACCTTC
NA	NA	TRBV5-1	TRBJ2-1	CASSLEQGEQFF	TGCGCCAGCAGCTTGGAGCAGGGCGAGCAGTTCTTC
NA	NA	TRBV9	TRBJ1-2	CASSHPGEGNGYTF	TGTGCCAGCAGCCACCCGGGAGAAGGGAATGGCTACACCTTC
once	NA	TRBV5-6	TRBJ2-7	CASSLRGAGRHEQYF	TGTGCCAGCTCCCTACGGGGGGCAGGGAGGCACGAGCAGTACTTC
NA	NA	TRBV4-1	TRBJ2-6	CASSQDSGANVLTF	TGCGCCAGCAGCCAAGATTCGGGGGCCAACGTCCTGACTTTC
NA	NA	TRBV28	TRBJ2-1	CASSPIPRRGREQFF	TGTGCCAGCAGTCCAATCCCCCGGCGGGGCCGAGAGCAGTTCTTC
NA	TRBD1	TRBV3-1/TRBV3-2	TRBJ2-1	CASSQVYRDRPSSYNEQFF	TGTGCCAGCAGCCAAGTCTACCGGGACAGACCCAGCTCCTACAATGAGCAGTTCTTC
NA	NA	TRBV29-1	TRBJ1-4	CSALRGGATNEKLFF	TGCAGCGCCCTGCGGGGGGGTGCAACTAATGAAAAACTGTTTTTT
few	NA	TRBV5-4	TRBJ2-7	CASSLPGYEQYF	TGTGCCAGCAGCTTGCCGGGCTACGAGCAGTACTTC
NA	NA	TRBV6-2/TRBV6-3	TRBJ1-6	CASSYRGFSYNSPLHF	TGTGCCAGCAGTTACCGAGGGTTCTCCTATAATTCACCCCTCCACTTT
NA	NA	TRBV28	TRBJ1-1	CASSVSSGAMGTEAFF	TGTGCCAGCAGTGTCTCTTCTGGGGCCATGGGGACTGAAGCTTTCTTT
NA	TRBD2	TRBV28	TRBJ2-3	CASTSGGWGADTQYF	TGTGCCAGCACCTCGGGGGGGTGGGGCGCAGATACGCAGTATTTT
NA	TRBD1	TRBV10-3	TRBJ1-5	CATSDRDQPQHF	TGTGCCACCTCCGACAGGGATCAGCCCCAGCATTTT
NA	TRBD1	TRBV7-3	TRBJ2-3	CASSLGQGPSTDTQYF	TGTGCCAGCAGCTTGGGACAGGGCCCAAGCACAGATACGCAGTATTTT
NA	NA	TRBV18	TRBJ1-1	CASSPGEGTEAFF	TGTGCCAGCTCCCCTGGGGAGGGCACTGAAGCTTTCTTT
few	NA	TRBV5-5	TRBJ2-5	CASSPPSRETQYF	TGTGCCAGCAGCCCGCCTAGCCGGGAGACCCAGTACTTC
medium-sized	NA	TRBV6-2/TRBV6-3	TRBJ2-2	CASSYSIERPGELFF	TGTGCCAGCAGTTACTCGATAGAGCGTCCCGGGGAGCTGTTTTTT